These 11 T cell receptor beta chains were sequenced from one sample in a study of blood T cell repertoires in COVID-19. Clones were read by immunoSEQ multiplex PCR, and TCRdb kept only the in-frame ones, dropping some. Of about 250,000 clones listed, roughly 86% were seen once; the top ten hold roughly 6.2%. The specimen was peripheral blood. The receptors stem from a woman over 75 with COVID-19, enrolled during active disease.

The chain couples TRBV7-2 to TRBJ2-7; 8 bases match TRBD2. The V gene end was trimmed by 4 bases and the J gene end by 6 bases; junction bases not matched to a gene: 17. This CDR3 contains 17 residues. Germline loops: CDR1 SGHTA, CDR2 FQGNSA. CDR3 region: CASSSPLRGGKEGEQYF. In DNA form, the CDR3 reads TGTGCCAGCAGCTCCCCACTCCGGGGGGGCAAAGAGGGCGAGCAGTACTTC.

The V gene is TRBV7-2, the J gene TRBJ1-2; D is ambiguous. Germline CDR1 SGHTA, CDR2 FQGNSA. This CDR3 comprises 13 residues. V dropped 4 bases and J dropped 6 bases, with 12 bases sitting between them. The CDR3 bases are TGTGCCAGCAGCTCCGTGATATCGGATGGCTACACCTTC. As protein: CASSSVISDGYTF. Combining the CDR3 with reference TRBV7-2 and TRBJ1-2 gives the whole variable domain GAGVSQSPSNKVTEKGKDVELRCDPISGHTALYWYRQSLGQGLEFLIYFQGNSAPDKSGLPSDRFSAERTGGSVSTLTIQRTQQEDSAVYLCASSSVISDGYTFGSGTRLTVV.

The rearrangement joins TRBV10-3 to TRBJ2-1; 7 bases align to TRBD1. The CDR3 runs 14 residues. V trimming: 3 bases; J trimming: 7 bases; junction bases outside the gene matches: 6. CDR1 is ENHRY and CDR2 is SYGVKD in the germline V gene. Here the CDR3 DNA reads TGTGCCATCAGTGAAACAGGGGCGAGGAATGAGCAGTTCTTC. Amino acids: CAISETGARNEQFF.

This chain joins TRBV19 and TRBJ1-2; 9 bases fit TRBD1. Germline-derived CDR1 and CDR2 are LNHDA and SQIVND (reference sequence). The CDR3 runs to 14 residues. The V gene end was trimmed by 7 bases and the J gene end by 4 bases; junction bases not matched to a gene: 7. CDR3 region: CASTAGQGPYGYTF. Here the CDR3 DNA reads TGTGCCAGTACCGCGGGACAGGGACCCTATGGCTACACCTTC.

The chain joins TRBV19 to TRBJ1-6; D is uncertain. Trimming shortened V by 2 bases and J by 0 bases, and 11 bases separated the two germline ends. Germline V gene lookup returns CDR1 LNHDA and CDR2 SQIVND (reference sequence). The CDR3 extends over 17 amino acids. Here the CDR3 DNA reads TGTGCCAGTAGTATAAGCTTCGGGAGCTCCTATAATTCACCCCTCCACTTT. It translates to CASSISFGSSYNSPLHF.

This rearrangement joins TRBV6-5 to TRBJ2-1, with 8 bases identical to TRBD1. The V and J ends lost 8 bases and 10 bases, in that order; junction bases with no gene match: 13. The V gene's germline CDR1 is MNHEY and CDR2 SVGAGI. CDR3 size: 14 residues. CDR3 bases: TGTGCCAGCGGAGGGCAGGGGGCAGTTGGCGAGCAGTTCTTC. The encoded protein is CASGGQGAVGEQFF.

The chain combines TRBV7-9 with TRBJ2-2, with 8 bases that match TRBD2. Germline V gene sequence: CDR1 SEHNR, CDR2 FQNEAQ (reference sequence). Trimming at V came to 5 bases and at J to 5 bases, leaving 7 bases not matched to a gene. CDR3 length: 15 amino acids. CDR3 amino acids: CASSLWRGATGELFF. The CDR3 DNA reads TGTGCCAGCAGCCTGTGGCGGGGGGCTACCGGGGAGCTGTTTTTT.

For the CDR3, the DNA is TGTGCCAGCAGTAAAGGACAGGGGGCGGCCAAAAACATTCAGTACTTC. As protein: CASSKGQGAAKNIQYF. The rearrangement joins TRBV27 to TRBJ2-4, with 11 bases that match TRBD1. Germline V lookup: CDR1 MNHEY, CDR2 SMNVEV (reference sequence). V shed 5 bases and J 1 base; nucleotides not matched to a gene: 4. The CDR3 covers 16 residues.

CDR3 residues: CASSLVSQGIGGYTF. As DNA, the CDR3 is TGTGCCAGCAGCTTAGTGTCACAGGGAATCGGTGGCTACACCTTC. This chain uses TRBV7-2 with TRBJ1-2, with D perhaps TRBD1 (6 bases). CDR3 length: 15 amino acids. Trimming stripped 1 base from V and 7 bases from J, with 16 bases between. Germline V gives CDR1 SGHTA, CDR2 FQGNSA. The whole variable domain, remainder taken from reference TRBV7-2 and TRBJ1-2, is GAGVSQSPSNKVTEKGKDVELRCDPISGHTALYWYRQSLGQGLEFLIYFQGNSAPDKSGLPSDRFSAERTGGSVSTLTIQRTQQEDSAVYLCASSLVSQGIGGYTFGSGTRLTVV.

This sequence joins TRBV14 and TRBJ1-2; a possible D gene is TRBD1 (5 bases). This CDR3 spans 15 amino acids. V lost 2 bases to trimming and J lost 3 bases, with 13 bases between them. Germline loops: CDR1 SGHDN, CDR2 FVKESK. CDR3 loop: CASSQIDRSYYGYTF. In nucleotides, the CDR3 is TGTGCCAGCAGCCAAATTGACAGATCATACTATGGCTACACCTTC.

V usage is TRBV7-9 and J usage is TRBJ1-1; the match to TRBD1 covers 9 bases. V lost 3 bases and J lost 5; bases outside the gene matches: 7. The germline CDR1 and CDR2 sequences are SEHNR and FQNEAQ (reference sequence). The CDR3 covers 15 residues. The CDR3 loop reads CASSFHRGQGTEAFF. CDR3 in DNA: TGTGCCAGCAGCTTTCACAGGGGGCAGGGAACTGAAGCTTTCTTT.